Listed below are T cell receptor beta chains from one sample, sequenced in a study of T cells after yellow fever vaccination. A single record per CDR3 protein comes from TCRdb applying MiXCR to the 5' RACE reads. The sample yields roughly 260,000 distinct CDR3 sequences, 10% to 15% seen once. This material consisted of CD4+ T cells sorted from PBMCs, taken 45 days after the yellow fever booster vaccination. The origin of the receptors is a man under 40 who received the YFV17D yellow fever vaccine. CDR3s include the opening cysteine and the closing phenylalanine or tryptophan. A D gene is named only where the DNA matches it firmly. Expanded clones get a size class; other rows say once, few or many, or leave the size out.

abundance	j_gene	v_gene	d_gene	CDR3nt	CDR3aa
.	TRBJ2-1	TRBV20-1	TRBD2	TGCAGTGCTAGAGATTGGACTAGCGTGAGGAATGAGCAGTTCTTC	CSARDWTSVRNEQFF
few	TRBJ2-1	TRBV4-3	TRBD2	TGCGCCAGCAGCCAAGAAACGGGAGCGGGAGGGCGAATTAGTCATCAGTTCTTC	CASSQETGAGGRISHQFF
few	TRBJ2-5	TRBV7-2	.	TGTGCCAGCAGCCCGCGTCCAGGCAGAGAAGAGACCCAGTACTTC	CASSPRPGREETQYF
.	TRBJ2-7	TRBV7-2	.	TGTGCCAGCAGCTTAAAGGGCGAGCAGTACTTC	CASSLKGEQYF
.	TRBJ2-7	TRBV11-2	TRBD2	TGTGCCAGCAGCTTATCGGCCCCGGGAGGGGGTGAGCAGTACTTC	CASSLSAPGGGEQYF
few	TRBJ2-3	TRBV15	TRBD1	TGTGCCACCAGCAGAGGGGGGACAGGGTCAGATACGCAGTATTTT	CATSRGGTGSDTQYF
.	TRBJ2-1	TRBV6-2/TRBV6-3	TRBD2	TGTGCCAGCACCTGGGGAGGGTTCTACAATGAGCAGTTCTTC	CASTWGGFYNEQFF
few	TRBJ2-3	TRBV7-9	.	TGTGCCAGCAGCTTAGGTGCCGCCACAGATACGCAGTATTTT	CASSLGAATDTQYF
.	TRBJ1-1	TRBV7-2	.	TGTGCCAGCAGCCCTGAGACGGATTTCATGAACACTGAAGCTTTCTTT	CASSPETDFMNTEAFF
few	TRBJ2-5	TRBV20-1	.	TGCAGTGCCCCGGTACTCCCCGAAGAGACCCAGTACTTC	CSAPVLPEETQYF
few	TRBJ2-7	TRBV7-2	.	TGTGCCAGCAGCTTAGAGGCAGGGACCTACGAGCAGTACTTC	CASSLEAGTYEQYF
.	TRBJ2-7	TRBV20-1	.	TGCAGTGCCTTGAGGAATAACTACGAGCAGTACTTC	CSALRNNYEQYF
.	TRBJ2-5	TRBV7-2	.	TGTGCCAGCAGCTTGAGACGGAAAGAGACCCAGTACTTC	CASSLRRKETQYF
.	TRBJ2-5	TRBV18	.	TGTGCCAGCCTCGGGCAAGAAGAGACCCAGTACTTC	CASLGQEETQYF
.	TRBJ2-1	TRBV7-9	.	TGTGCCAGCAGCTTAAATACTAGGATGAACAATGAGCAGTTCTTC	CASSLNTRMNNEQFF
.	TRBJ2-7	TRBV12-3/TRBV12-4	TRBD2	TGTGCCAGCAGTCCTTTAGCGGGACGGTACGAGCAGTACTTC	CASSPLAGRYEQYF
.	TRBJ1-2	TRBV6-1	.	TGTGCCAGCAGCACTACGCAGGGGCTGGATGGCTACACCTTC	CASSTTQGLDGYTF
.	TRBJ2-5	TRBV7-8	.	TGTGCCAGCAGTAAGATGTACCAAGAGACCCAGTACTTC	CASSKMYQETQYF
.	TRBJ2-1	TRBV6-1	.	TGTGCCAGCAGTGGGGAGTCTCGGGGCAATGAGCAGTTCTTC	CASSGESRGNEQFF
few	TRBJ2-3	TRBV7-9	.	TGTGCCAGCACACATCTCAGGGCTAGCGGCACAGATACGCAGTATTTT	CASTHLRASGTDTQYF
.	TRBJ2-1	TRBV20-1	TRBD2	TGCAGTGCTAGAGAGGCTAGCGGGGAGCACTACAATGAGCAGTTCTTC	CSAREASGEHYNEQFF
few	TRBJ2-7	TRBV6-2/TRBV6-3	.	TGTGCCAGCAGTTACAGCCTACTAGCCTCCCGCGGGTACGAGCAGTACTTC	CASSYSLLASRGYEQYF
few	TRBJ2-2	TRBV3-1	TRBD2	TGTGCCAGCAGCCAGGGGCAGCCCCTCGGACTAGCTGGGGCCGGGGAGCTGTTTTTT	CASSQGQPLGLAGAGELFF
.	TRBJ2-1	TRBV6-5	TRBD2	TGTGCCAGCAGTTACCCGGCTAGCGGGAGGGCCAGGGAGCAGTTCTTC	CASSYPASGRAREQFF
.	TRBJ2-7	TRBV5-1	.	TGCGCCAGCAGCGGGGGATTAACCTACGAGCAGTACTTC	CASSGGLTYEQYF
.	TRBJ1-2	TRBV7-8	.	TGTGCCAGCAGCTCCCGGGACACCTCCTATGGCTACACCTTC	CASSSRDTSYGYTF
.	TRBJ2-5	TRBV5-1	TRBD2	TGCGCCAGCAGCTCGAGCGGGAGGGAGCAAGAGACCCAGTACTTC	CASSSSGREQETQYF
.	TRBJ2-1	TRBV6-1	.	TGTGCCAGCAGTCGAAGGGGACGGGACACTCCCTCCTACAATGAGCAGTTCTTC	CASSRRGRDTPSYNEQFF
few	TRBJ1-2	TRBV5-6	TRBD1	TGTGCCAGCACCCAGACAGGGTTGAGGGGCTACACCTTC	CASTQTGLRGYTF
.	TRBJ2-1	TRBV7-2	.	TGTGCCAGCAGCCCAAGTGGTAGTTTCTATGAGCAGTTCTTC	CASSPSGSFYEQFF
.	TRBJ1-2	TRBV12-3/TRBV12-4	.	TGTGCCAGCAGTTTAACAGGGAAGGGGTATGGCTACACCTTC	CASSLTGKGYGYTF
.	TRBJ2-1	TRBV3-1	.	TGTGCCAGCAGCCAAGAATGGAAAGAGCAGTTCTTC	CASSQEWKEQFF
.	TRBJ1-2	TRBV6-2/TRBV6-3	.	TGTGCCAGCAGTACTGGACTTCGTAGCTACACCTTC	CASSTGLRSYTF
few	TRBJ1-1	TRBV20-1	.	TGCAGTGCCGCGGACCTTCGGGCTTTCTTT	CSAADLRAFF
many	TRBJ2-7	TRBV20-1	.	TGCAGTGCTAGAGATTTAGGTTTAAGTAATTCAACTAGCCCAAAAGAGCAGTACTTC	CSARDLGLSNSTSPKEQYF
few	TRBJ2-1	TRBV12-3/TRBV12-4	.	TGTGCCAGCAGTGAGAGAGGAATGCTTTACAATGAGCAGTTCTTC	CASSERGMLYNEQFF
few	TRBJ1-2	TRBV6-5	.	TGTGCCAGCAGTTACCGGGACCGAGGGAACTATGGCTACACCTTC	CASSYRDRGNYGYTF
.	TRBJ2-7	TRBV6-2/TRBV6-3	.	TGTGCCAGCATGGGGGCGGGATGGTCCTACGAGCAGTACTTC	CASMGAGWSYEQYF
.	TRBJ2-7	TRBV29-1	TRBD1	TGCAGCGTGACAGGGGGGTACGAGCAGTACTTC	CSVTGGYEQYF
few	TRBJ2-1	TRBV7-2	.	TGTGCCAGCAGCTTGCGTAACTCCTACAATGAGCAGTTCTTC	CASSLRNSYNEQFF
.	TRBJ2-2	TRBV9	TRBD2	TGTGCCAGCAGCGTAGATGGCGGGAGAAGGACCGGGGAGCTGTTTTTT	CASSVDGGRRTGELFF
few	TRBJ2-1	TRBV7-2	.	TGTGCCAGCACCATTGGACATAGCTCCTACAATGAGCAGTTCTTC	CASTIGHSSYNEQFF
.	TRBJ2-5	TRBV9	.	TGTGCCAGCAGCGCCCAACCGGGAGTGGAGACCCAGTACTTC	CASSAQPGVETQYF
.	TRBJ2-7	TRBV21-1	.	TGTGCCAGCAGCGACCACATAGACCTCCACGAGCAGTACTTC	CASSDHIDLHEQYF
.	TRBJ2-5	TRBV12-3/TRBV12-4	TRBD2	TGTGCCAGCAGTTTGCAGCGGGGCCCCCAAGAGACCCAGTACTTC	CASSLQRGPQETQYF
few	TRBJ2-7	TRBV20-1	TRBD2	TGCAGTGCTAGATTGGGGACTAGCAGTTACGAGCAGTACTTC	CSARLGTSSYEQYF
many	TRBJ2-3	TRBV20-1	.	TGCAGTGCTAACAGACTAGTTCAAGCCACAGATACGCAGTATTTT	CSANRLVQATDTQYF
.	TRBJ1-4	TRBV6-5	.	TGTGCCAGCAGTTACCCCGCTCGTGGAGGGACGGGAAATAATGAAAAACTGTTTTTT	CASSYPARGGTGNNEKLFF
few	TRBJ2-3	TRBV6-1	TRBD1	TGTGCCAGCAGTGGGGACAGGGTAGGGGGCACAGATACGCAGTATTTT	CASSGDRVGGTDTQYF
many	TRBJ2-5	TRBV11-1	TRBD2	TGTGCCAGCACCCCCCCCTCAAGGACTAGCACTAGAGGGGAGACCCAGTACTTC	CASTPPSRTSTRGETQYF
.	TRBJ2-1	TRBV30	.	TGTGCCTGGAGTCACACCCTAGCGTGGAATGAGCAGTTCTTC	CAWSHTLAWNEQFF